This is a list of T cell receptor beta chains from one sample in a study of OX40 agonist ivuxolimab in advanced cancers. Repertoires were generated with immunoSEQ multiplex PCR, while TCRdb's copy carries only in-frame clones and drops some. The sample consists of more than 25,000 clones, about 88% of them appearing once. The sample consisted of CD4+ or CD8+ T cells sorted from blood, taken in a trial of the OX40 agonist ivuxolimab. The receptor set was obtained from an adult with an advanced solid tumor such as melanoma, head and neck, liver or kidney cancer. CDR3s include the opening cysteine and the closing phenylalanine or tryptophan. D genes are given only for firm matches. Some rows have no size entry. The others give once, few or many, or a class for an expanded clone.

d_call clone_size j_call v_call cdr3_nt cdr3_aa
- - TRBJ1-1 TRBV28 TGTGCCAGCAGTTGGAGTTGGGACGGGGCCACTGAAGCTTTCTTT CASSWSWDGATEAFF
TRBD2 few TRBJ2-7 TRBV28 TGTGCCAGCAGCTTCGTAGCGGGAGCGCGCGACGAGCAGTACTTC CASSFVAGARDEQYF
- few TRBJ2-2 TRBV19 TGTGCCAGTGGCCTTCAGGGCCCCGGGGAGCTGTTTTTT CASGLQGPGELFF
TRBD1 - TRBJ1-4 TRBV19 TGTGCCAGTAGTGGACCGGGACAGCTTCGAACTAATGAAAAACTGTTTTTT CASSGPGQLRTNEKLFF
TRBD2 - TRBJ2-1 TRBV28 TGTGCCATCGAGTTTTGGAACCAGGGCGGGAGGGCCAATGAGCAGTTCTTC CAIEFWNQGGRANEQFF
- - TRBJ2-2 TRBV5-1 TGCGCCAGCACTGCTTTGGGCGGGGAGCTGTTTTTT CASTALGGELFF
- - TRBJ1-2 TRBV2 TGTGCCAGCACGCGGACGGGCAACTATGGCTACACCTTC CASTRTGNYGYTF
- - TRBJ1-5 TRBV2 TGTGCCAGCAAAGGACAGCCCGATAGCAATCAGCCCCAGCATTTT CASKGQPDSNQPQHF
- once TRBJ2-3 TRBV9 TGTGCCAGCAGCGCCTCCGAAGCGGATACGCAGTATTTT CASSASEADTQYF
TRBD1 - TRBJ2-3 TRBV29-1 TGCAGCGTTGATGGGTATGGGACAGGGGCCGACACAGATACGCAGTATTTT CSVDGYGTGADTDTQYF
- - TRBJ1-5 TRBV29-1 TGCAGCGTTGGATCAGGGATGGGCAATCAGCCCCAGCATTTT CSVGSGMGNQPQHF
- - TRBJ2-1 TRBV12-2 TGTGCAAGTCGCTTAGCGGTGCTAGCGGGACCACCGCCAAATGAGCAGTTCTTC CASRLAVLAGPPPNEQFF
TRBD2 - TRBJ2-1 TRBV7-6 TGTGCCAGCAGCTTAGCGCCTTTAGCGGGAGGGTACAATGAGCAGTTCTTC CASSLAPLAGGYNEQFF
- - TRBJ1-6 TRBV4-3 TGCGCCAGCAGCCAGACAGGAGCCCATAATTCGCCCCTCCACTTT CASSQTGAHNSPLHF
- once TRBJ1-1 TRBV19 TGTGCCAGTACCCGGTCCTGGTCTTCTAACACTGAAGCTTTCTTT CASTRSWSSNTEAFF
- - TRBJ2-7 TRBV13 TGTGCCAGCAGCTTAGGAGACATTACCTACGAGCAGTACTTC CASSLGDITYEQYF
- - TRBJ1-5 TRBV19 TGTGCCAGTAGTATAGGGGGTCAGCCCCAGCATTTT CASSIGGQPQHF
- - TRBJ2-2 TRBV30 TGTGCCTGGACTTGGGGCGGGGCCGGGGAGCTGTTTTTT CAWTWGGAGELFF
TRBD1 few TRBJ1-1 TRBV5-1 TGCGCCAGCAGCCTTTACAGGGGCACCACTGAAGCTTTCTTT CASSLYRGTTEAFF
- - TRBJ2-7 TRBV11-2 TGTGCCAGCAGCTTAGGAGGACCCACCTACGAGCAGTACTTC CASSLGGPTYEQYF
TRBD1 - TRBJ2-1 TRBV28 TGTGCCAGCACCAAAACCGGGACAGTATACAATGAGCAGTTCTTC CASTKTGTVYNEQFF
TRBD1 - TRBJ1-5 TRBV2 TGTGCCAGCAGTTGGGACAGCCTAAATAGCAATCAGCCCCAGCATTTT CASSWDSLNSNQPQHF
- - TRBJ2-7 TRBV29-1 TGCAGCGTTGAAAAAGTCCTTACAGGGACCGAGCAGTACTTC CSVEKVLTGTEQYF
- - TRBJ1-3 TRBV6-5 TGTGCCAGCAGGTCCCAGGTTGGGTCTGGAAACACCATATATTTT CASRSQVGSGNTIYF
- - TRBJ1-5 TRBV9 TGTGCCAGCAGCGCGGGGGGGGACACCAGGAATCAGCCCCAGCATTTT CASSAGGDTRNQPQHF
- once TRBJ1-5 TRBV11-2 TGTGCCAGCAGCTCGGGGGGAGGTCAGCCCCAGCATTTT CASSSGGGQPQHF
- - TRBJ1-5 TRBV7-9 TGTGCCAGCAGCTCAGAGGGGGGGATGGATCAGCCCCAGCATTTT CASSSEGGMDQPQHF
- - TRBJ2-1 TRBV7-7 TGTGCCAGCACACGGACCGGAGGAGGGGGCAATGAGCAGTTCTTC CASTRTGGGGNEQFF
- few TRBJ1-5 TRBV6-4 TGTGCCAGCAGACCCAGACACGATAGCAATCAGCCCCAGCATTTT CASRPRHDSNQPQHF
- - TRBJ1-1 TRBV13 TGTGCCAGCAGCTTCCGCGGGGCCAACACTGAAGCTTTCTTT CASSFRGANTEAFF
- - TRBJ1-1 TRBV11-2 TGTGCCAGCAGCTTACACGGCGCTGAAGCTTTCTTT CASSLHGAEAFF
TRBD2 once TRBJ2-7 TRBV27 TGTGCCAGCAGTTTAAGCCCGGGCGGGAGTGTCCACGAGCAGTACTTC CASSLSPGGSVHEQYF
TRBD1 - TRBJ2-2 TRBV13 TGTGCCAGCAGCGCCCGACAGGGGTTCGACACCGGGGAGCTGTTTTTT CASSARQGFDTGELFF
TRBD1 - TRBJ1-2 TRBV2 TGTGCCAGCAGTGAGGGACAGGGAGGTAATGGCTACACCTTC CASSEGQGGNGYTF
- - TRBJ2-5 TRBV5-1 TGCGCCAGCAGCTTGGTCGGAGAGACCCAGTACTTC CASSLVGETQYF
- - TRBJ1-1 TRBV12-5 TGTGCTAGTGGTATCGAGGACACTGAAGCTTTCTTT CASGIEDTEAFF
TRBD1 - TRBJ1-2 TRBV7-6 TGTGCCAGCAGCGCCTCGACAGGGAACTATGGCTACACCTTC CASSASTGNYGYTF
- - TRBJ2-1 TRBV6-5 TGTGCCAGCAGTCCCGTGGGGTTTGATGAGCAGTTCTTC CASSPVGFDEQFF
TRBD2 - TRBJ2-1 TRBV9 TGTGCCAGCAACAAGCGGGAGACAACCATCGATGAGCAGTTCTTC CASNKRETTIDEQFF
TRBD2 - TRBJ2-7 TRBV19 TGTGCCAGTAGTATAGGTTTGGTAGCGGGCTCCTACGAGCAGTACTTC CASSIGLVAGSYEQYF
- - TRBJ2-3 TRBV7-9 TGTGCCAGCAGCTTAGCGTCGGAAAGCACAGATACGCAGTATTTT CASSLASESTDTQYF
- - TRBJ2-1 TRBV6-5 TGTGCCAGCTATCCGGGTCAACTTACCTACAATGAGCAGTTCTTC CASYPGQLTYNEQFF
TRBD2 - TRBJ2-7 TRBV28 TGTGCCAGCAGTTTAGGGCCGCCCATCATAGCGGGAGGGCCCTACGAGCAGTACTTC CASSLGPPIIAGGPYEQYF
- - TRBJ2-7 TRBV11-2 TGTGCCAGCAGCTATGGGACGTACGAGCAGTACTTC CASSYGTYEQYF
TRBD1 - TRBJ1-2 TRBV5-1 TGCGCCAGCAGCTCGAGCGGACAGGTCTATGGCTACACCTTC CASSSSGQVYGYTF
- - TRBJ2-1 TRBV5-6 TGTGCCAGCAGCTTCCCAAGGACCCGGACCTACAATGAGCAGTTCTTC CASSFPRTRTYNEQFF
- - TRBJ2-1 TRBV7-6 TGTGCCAGCAGCTTATTGCTTGATGAGCAGTTCTTC CASSLLLDEQFF
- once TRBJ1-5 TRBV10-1 TGCGCCAGCAGTCCAGACGGTAATCAGCCCCAGCATTTT CASSPDGNQPQHF
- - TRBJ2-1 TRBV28 TGTGCCAGCAGGAGCAGGGGTTACAATGAGCAGTTCTTC CASRSRGYNEQFF
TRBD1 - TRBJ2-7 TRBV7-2 TGTGCCAGCAGCTTTAAGGGGGCGACCTACGAGCAGTACTTC CASSFKGATYEQYF
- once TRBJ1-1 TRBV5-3 TGTGCCACCCCGGGGGGAGCCAACACTGAAGCTTTCTTT CATPGGANTEAFF
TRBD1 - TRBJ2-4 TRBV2 TGTGCCAGCACCGAAGGTCGCAGGGGGTTGGCCAAAAACATTCAGTACTTC CASTEGRRGLAKNIQYF
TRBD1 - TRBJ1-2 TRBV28 TGTGCCAGCAGTTTAAACAGACAGGGGACTAACTATGGCTACACCTTC CASSLNRQGTNYGYTF
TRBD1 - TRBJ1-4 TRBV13 TGTGCCAGCAGCTTTTTAGCCGGGACAGGGAAAGAAAAACTGTTTTTT CASSFLAGTGKEKLFF
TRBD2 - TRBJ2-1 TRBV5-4 TGTGCCAGCAGCTACACGCCAGCGGGGGATGAGCAGTTCTTC CASSYTPAGDEQFF
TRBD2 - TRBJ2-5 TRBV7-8 TGTGCCAGCAGCTACTCATTTGCTAGCGGAGACCAAGAGACCCAGTACTTC CASSYSFASGDQETQYF
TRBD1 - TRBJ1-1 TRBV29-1 TGCAGCGTTGAAGGAGCAGGGGGCCAGGACACTGAAGCTTTCTTT CSVEGAGGQDTEAFF
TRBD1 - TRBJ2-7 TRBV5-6 TGTGCCAGCAGCTACGGACAGGGGCCCTACGAGCAGTACTTC CASSYGQGPYEQYF